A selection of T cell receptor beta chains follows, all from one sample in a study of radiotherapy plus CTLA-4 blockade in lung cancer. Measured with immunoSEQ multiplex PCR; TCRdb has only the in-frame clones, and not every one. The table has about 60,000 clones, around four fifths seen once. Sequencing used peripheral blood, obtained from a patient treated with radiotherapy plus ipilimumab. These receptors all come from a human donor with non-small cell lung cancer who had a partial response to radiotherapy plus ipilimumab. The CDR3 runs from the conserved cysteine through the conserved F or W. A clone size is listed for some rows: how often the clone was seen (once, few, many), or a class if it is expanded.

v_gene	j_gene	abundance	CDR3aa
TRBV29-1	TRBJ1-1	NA	CSVVEALGGEAFF
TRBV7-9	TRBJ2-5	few	CASSLGSGTLRSETQYF
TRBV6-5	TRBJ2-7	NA	CASSAAWTGTYEQYF
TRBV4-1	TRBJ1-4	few	CASSPRDREEKLFF
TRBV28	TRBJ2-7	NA	CASSQAYGQYF
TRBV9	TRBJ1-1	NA	CASSVAGSGTEAFF
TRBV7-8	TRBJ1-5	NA	CASSLAEGRFNQPQHF
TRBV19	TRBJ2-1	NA	CASSIGNGGAIREQFF
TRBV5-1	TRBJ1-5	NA	CASSLWPGSNQPQHF
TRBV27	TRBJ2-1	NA	CASSLTSGGLPNNEQFF
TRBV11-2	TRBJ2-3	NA	CASSLARADTQYF
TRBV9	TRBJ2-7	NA	CASSPRQGAYEQYF
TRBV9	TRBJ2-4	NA	CASSVEGGTQNIQYF
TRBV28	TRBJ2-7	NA	CASSPGVHEQYF
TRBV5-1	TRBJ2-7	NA	CASSSLGTSGSYEQYF
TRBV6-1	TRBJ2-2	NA	CASSPQGLGTGELFF
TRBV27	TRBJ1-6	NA	CASSSTGILPSLHF
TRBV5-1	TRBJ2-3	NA	CASSKQGYTDTQYF
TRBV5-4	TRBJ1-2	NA	CASSEIGQTYGYTF
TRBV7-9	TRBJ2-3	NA	CASSLLAGRTDTQYF
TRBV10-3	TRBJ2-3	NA	CAISGGGAKDTQYF
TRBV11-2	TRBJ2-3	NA	CASSLIRGQAPDTQYF
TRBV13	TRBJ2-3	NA	CASSSGTSTDTQYF
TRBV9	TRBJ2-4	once	CASSPKTPGAKNIQYF
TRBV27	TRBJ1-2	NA	CASSLRQGDRGYTF
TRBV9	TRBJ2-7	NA	CASSPQGTGAEQYF
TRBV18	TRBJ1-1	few	CASSRTGENTEAFF
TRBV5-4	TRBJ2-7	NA	CASSLASGFSGVLEQYF
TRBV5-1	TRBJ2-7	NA	CASSLGPAGGTYEQYF
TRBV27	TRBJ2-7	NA	CASRSLRTETYEQYF
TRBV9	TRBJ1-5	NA	CASSRGQGSNQPQHF